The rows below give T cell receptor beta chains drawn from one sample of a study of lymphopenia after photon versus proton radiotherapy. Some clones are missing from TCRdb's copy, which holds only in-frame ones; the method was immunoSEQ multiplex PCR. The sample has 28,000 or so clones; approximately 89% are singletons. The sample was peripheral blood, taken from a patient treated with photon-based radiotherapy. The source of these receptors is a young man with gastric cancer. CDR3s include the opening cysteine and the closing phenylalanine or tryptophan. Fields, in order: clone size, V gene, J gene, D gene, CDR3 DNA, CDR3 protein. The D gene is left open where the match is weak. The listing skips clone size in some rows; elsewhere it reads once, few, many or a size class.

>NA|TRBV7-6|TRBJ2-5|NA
TGTGCCAGCAGCTTAACCGCTAGCGCTGCTCCAGAAGAGACCCAGTACTTC
CASSLTASAAPEETQYF
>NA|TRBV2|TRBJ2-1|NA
TGTGCCAGCAGCTTCGGGGGGCCCAATGAGCAGTTCTTC
CASSFGGPNEQFF
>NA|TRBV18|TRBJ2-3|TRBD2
TGTGCCAGCTCACCACCGACTAGCGGGGGGAGGACAGATACGCAGTATTTT
CASSPPTSGGRTDTQYF
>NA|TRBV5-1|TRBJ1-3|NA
TGCGCCAGCAGCTGGTCGGAGGATCACTCTGGAAACACCATATATTTT
CASSWSEDHSGNTIYF
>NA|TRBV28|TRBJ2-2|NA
TGTGCCAGCAACCCCCAGGGCCGTAACACCGGGGAGCTGTTTTTT
CASNPQGRNTGELFF
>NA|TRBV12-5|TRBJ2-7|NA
TGTGCTAGTGGTTTAGGTGCGGAGTACGAGCAGTACTTC
CASGLGAEYEQYF
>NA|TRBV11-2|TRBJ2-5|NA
TGTGCCAGCAGCTTAGAACGCGAGACCCAGTACTTC
CASSLERETQYF
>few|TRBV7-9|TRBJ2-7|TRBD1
TGTGCCAGCAGCAAAGGGACAGGGGATGTCGAGCAGTACTTC
CASSKGTGDVEQYF
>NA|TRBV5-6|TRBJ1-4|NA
TGTGCCAGCAGCCTTCGGACAGAACGGAATGAAAAACTGTTTTTT
CASSLRTERNEKLFF
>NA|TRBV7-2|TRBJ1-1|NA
TGTGCCAGCAGCGTCGACAGGAGCACTGAAGCTTTCTTT
CASSVDRSTEAFF
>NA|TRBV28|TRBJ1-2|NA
TGTGCCAGCAGTTTGAGTCCACTTAACTATGGCTACACCTTC
CASSLSPLNYGYTF
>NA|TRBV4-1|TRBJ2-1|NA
TGCGCCAGCAGCCAAGACCCGAGGGGGGACTACAATGAGCAGTTCTTC
CASSQDPRGDYNEQFF
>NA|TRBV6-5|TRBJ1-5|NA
TGTGCCAGCAGTGAAGCCACAGGTTCGCCCCAGCATTTT
CASSEATGSPQHF
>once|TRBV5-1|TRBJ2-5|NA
TGCGCCAGCAGCCCAACCATTCTCGGCAGGGTGCAAGAGACCCAGTACTTC
CASSPTILGRVQETQYF
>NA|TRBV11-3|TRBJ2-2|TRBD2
TGTGCCAGCAGCCAGTCCCTAGCGGGCGGTACCGGGGAGCTGTTTTTT
CASSQSLAGGTGELFF
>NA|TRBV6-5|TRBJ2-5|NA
TGTGCCAGCAGTTCCGCGGACCGGAGACAAGAGACCCAGTACTTC
CASSSADRRQETQYF
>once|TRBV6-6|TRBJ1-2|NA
TGTGCCAGCAGGGAATATGAGGAAAATGGCTACACCTTC
CASREYEENGYTF
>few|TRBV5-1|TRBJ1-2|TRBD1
TGCGCCAGCAGCGTCTCAGGGGGAGGCTATGGCTACACCTTC
CASSVSGGGYGYTF
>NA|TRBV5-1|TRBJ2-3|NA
TGCGCCAGCAGCTTTTCGTTGGGGGGAGATACGCAGTATTTT
CASSFSLGGDTQYF
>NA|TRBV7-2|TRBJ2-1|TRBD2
TGTGCCAGCACACCTAGCGGGGCTTACAATGAGCAGTTCTTC
CASTPSGAYNEQFF
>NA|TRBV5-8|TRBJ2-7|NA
TGTGCCAGCAGCTTGGGCCAATACGAGCAGTACTTC
CASSLGQYEQYF
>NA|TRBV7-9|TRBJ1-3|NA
TGTGCCAGCAGCTTACTAGGGCCTGGAAACACCATATATTTT
CASSLLGPGNTIYF
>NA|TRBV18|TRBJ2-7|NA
TGTGCCAGCTCCCCCCTCGGAGGGACAGCCCCCTACGAGCAGTACTTC
CASSPLGGTAPYEQYF
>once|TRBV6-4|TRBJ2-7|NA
TGTGCCAGTTGCACCGGAGATTCTCACTACGAGCAGTACTTC
CASCTGDSHYEQYF
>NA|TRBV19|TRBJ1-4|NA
TGTGCCAGTAGTACTTGGGACGGACGCTACTCAACTAATGAAAAACTGTTTTTT
CASSTWDGRYSTNEKLFF
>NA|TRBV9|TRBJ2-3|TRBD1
TGTGCCAGCAGCGTAAGTGGACAGGGGCCAGATACGCAGTATTTT
CASSVSGQGPDTQYF
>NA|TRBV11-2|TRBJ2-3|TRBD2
TGTGCCAGCAGCTTAGCGGGGGGGCCAGATACGCAGTATTTT
CASSLAGGPDTQYF
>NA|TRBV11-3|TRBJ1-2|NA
TGTGCCAGCAGCTTATTCCAAAATAACTATGGCTACACCTTC
CASSLFQNNYGYTF
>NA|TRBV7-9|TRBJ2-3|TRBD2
TGTGCCAGCAGACTAGCGGGGGGGCCAGATACGCAGTATTTT
CASRLAGGPDTQYF
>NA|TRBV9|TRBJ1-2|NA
TGTGCCAGCAGCGAACCGCTAAGGGGGGGCTATGGCTACACCTTC
CASSEPLRGGYGYTF
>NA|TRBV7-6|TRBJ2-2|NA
TGTGCCAGCAGCTTAGCCGGGGGTGACACCGGGGAGCTGTTTTTT
CASSLAGGDTGELFF
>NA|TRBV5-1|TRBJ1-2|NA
TGCGCCAGCAGCAGCCGTGCGCAGGACTGGGGGTTGGCTGGCTACACCTTC
CASSSRAQDWGLAGYTF
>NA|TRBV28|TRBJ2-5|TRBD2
TGTGCCAGCAGTTCGGGACTAGCGGGGCAAGAGACCCAGTACTTC
CASSSGLAGQETQYF
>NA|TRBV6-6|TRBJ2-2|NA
TGTGCCAGCAGGTACGGTGGGTACAGCACCGGGGAGCTGTTTTTT
CASRYGGYSTGELFF
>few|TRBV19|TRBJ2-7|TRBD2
TGTGCCAGTAGCCTTAGCGGGAGCGAATATTACGAGCAGTACTTC
CASSLSGSEYYEQYF
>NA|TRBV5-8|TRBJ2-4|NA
TGTGCCAGCATCGACAGGTTTTCTCCAAAAAACATTCAGTACTTC
CASIDRFSPKNIQYF
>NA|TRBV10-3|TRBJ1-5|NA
TGTGCCATCAGTGAAGGTCGCAGCGGTCAGCCCCAGCATTTT
CAISEGRSGQPQHF
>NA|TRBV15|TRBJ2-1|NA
TGTGCCACCAGCAGAGATAGTGGCGGATCGTCCTACAATGAGCAGTTCTTC
CATSRDSGGSSYNEQFF
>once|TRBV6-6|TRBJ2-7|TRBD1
TGTGCCAGCAGTTACGCCGGGACAGGGGCGTACGAGCAGTACTTC
CASSYAGTGAYEQYF
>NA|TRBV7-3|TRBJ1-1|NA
TGTGCCAGCAGCTTATCCCGGAACACTGAAGCTTTCTTT
CASSLSRNTEAFF
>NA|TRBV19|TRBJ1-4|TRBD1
TGTGCCAGTGGACAGGGTTATGAAAAACTGTTTTTT
CASGQGYEKLFF
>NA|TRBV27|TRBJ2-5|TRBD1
TGTGCCAGCAGTCCCGGGACAGGGGGGATCAGGGAGACCCAGTACTTC
CASSPGTGGIRETQYF
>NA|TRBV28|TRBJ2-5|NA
TGTGCCAGCAGTCGGGGGGACAGCCTATCTGGAGAGACCCAGTACTTC
CASSRGDSLSGETQYF
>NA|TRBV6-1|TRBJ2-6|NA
TGTGCCACCACCTCGATCTCTGGGGCCAACGTCCTGACTTTC
CATTSISGANVLTF
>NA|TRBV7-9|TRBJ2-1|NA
TGTGCCAGCAGGAATGGGCGGGGCCCCTACAATGAGCAGTTCTTC
CASRNGRGPYNEQFF
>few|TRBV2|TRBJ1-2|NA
TGTGCCAGCAGTGACTATGGCTACACCTTC
CASSDYGYTF
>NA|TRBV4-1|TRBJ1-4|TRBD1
TGCGCCAGCAGCCAAGATCTCGGCGGGACAGGGGTGCCGGGGGGAGAAAAACTGTTTTTT
CASSQDLGGTGVPGGEKLFF
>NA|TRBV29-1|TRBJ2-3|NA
TGCAGCGTCGGAATTGGAGGGACTACAGATACGCAGTATTTT
CSVGIGGTTDTQYF
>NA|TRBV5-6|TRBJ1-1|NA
TGTGCCAGCAGCTCCTCCAGCACTGAAGCTTTCTTT
CASSSSSTEAFF
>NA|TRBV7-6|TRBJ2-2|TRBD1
TGTGCCAGCAGCACCGGGACAGGAATGGCCCGGGAGCTGTTTTTT
CASSTGTGMARELFF
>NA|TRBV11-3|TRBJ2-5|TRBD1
TGTGCCAGCAGCCCAACAGGGGTCGAGACCCAGTACTTC
CASSPTGVETQYF
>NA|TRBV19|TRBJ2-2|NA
TGTGCCAGTAGTATGTTGGGGGGGGGCGACACCGGGGAGCTGTTTTTT
CASSMLGGGDTGELFF
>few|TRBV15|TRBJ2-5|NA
TGTGCCACCAGCAGAGATCTGGAAAAAGAGACCCAGTACTTC
CATSRDLEKETQYF
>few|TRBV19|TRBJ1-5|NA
TGTGCCAGTAGATCGAAGGCCGTCTCTAGCAATCAGCCCCAGCATTTT
CASRSKAVSSNQPQHF